The 5 T cell receptor beta chains below come from one sample, sequenced in a study of neurological immune-mediated disorders. TCRdb fed the 5' RACE reads into MiXCR, producing one record per CDR3 protein. The table records about 95,000 distinct CDR3 sequences, 3.5% of them present only once. Input material: PBMCs. Every receptor here comes from a woman aged 18 to 35 with multiple sclerosis.

In this sample, this clonotype turned up many times. The genes are TRBV20-1 and TRBJ1-6, with no clear D. Germline V lookup: CDR1 DFQATT, CDR2 SNEGSKA (reference sequence). The CDR3 runs to 17 residues. V was pared by 0 bases and J by 0 bases, with 12 bases between. The CDR3 sequence: CSAREGRFSSYNSPLHF. DNA of the CDR3: TGCAGTGCTAGAGAAGGGAGATTTTCCTCCTATAATTCACCCCTCCACTTT.

This clonotype has at least ten counts. This sequence joins TRBV12-3 or TRBV12-4 and TRBJ2-5; D is unresolved. The CDR3 has 13 residues. Trimming shortened V by 3 bases and J by 5 bases, and 10 bases separated the two germline ends. This CDR3 is CASSFLGQETQYF. The CDR3 region has the DNA TGTGCCAGCAGTTTTCTGGGTCAGGAGACCCAGTACTTC.

There are a few counts of this clonotype. This chain connects TRBV25-1 to TRBJ1-1; D unclear. The CDR3 runs 14 residues. The V and J ends lost 4 bases and 0 bases respectively, with 9 bases between them. Germline loops: CDR1 MGHDK, CDR2 SYGVNS. The CDR3 sequence: CASSVGRMNTEAFF. In DNA form, the CDR3 reads TGTGCCAGCAGTGTCGGCAGAATGAACACTGAAGCTTTCTTT.

The rearrangement links TRBV6-5 to TRBJ2-1, with TRBD2 identical over 8 bases. The germline V gene encodes CDR1 MNHEY and CDR2 SVGAGI. CDR3 size: 13 residues. Trimming cost V 2 bases and J 9 bases; bases outside gene matches: 3. DNA of the CDR3: TGTGCCAGCAGTTACGGGACTAGGGGTGAGCAGTTCTTC. Residues: CASSYGTRGEQFF.

Ten or more counts support this clonotype. The chain recombines TRBV18 with TRBJ2-7; D may match TRBD1 or TRBD2 (5 bases each). V was pared by 3 bases and J by 1 base, with 7 bases between. Germline V gene lookup returns CDR1 KGHSH and CDR2 LQKENI. The CDR3 loop spans 13 amino acids. The CDR3 coding sequence is TGTGCCAGCTCACCCGGGACGTCCTACGAGCAGTACTTC. This sequence encodes CASSPGTSYEQYF.